A selection of T cell receptor beta chains follows, all from one sample in a study of CD8+ T cells in alopecia areata. Method: immunoSEQ multiplex PCR; TCRdb's copy keeps in-frame clones and lacks some. The sample yields roughly 100,000 clones, approximately 90% seen once. The input for sequencing was CD8+ T cells sorted from blood, taken between weeks 30 and 35, from a patient treated with tofacitinib. The receptors were sampled from a human donor with alopecia areata. The conserved cysteine and the conserved F or W are not part of the CDR3 here.

V gene	CDR3 protein
TRBV6-4	ASSPEPSGANVLT
TRBV7-9	ASTRWEDRKETQY
TRBV19	ASSIGRNTEAF
TRBV2	ASLQVSYEQY
TRBV4-1	ASSQDRGSNQPQH
TRBV9	ASSPLSGDEQF
TRBV2	ASTEDGAGANVLT
TRBV16	ASSPVSGSYEQY
TRBV29-1	SVESWGRGYGYT
TRBV27	ASSLGSPNYYEQY
TRBV14	ASSQWARLPNTGELF
TRBV4-1	ASSQQENYEQY
TRBV14	ASSPLVGQASYEQY
TRBV11-1	ASSRTGRLNEQF
TRBV19	ASSMELAGPTYEQY
TRBV4-1	ASSQDGLAGYLDTQY
TRBV6-5	ASSYSGLGNGYT
TRBV29-1	SVDPGTDTQY